This is a list of T cell receptor beta chains from one sample in a study of blood T cell repertoires in COVID-19. TCRdb's table, derived via immunoSEQ multiplex PCR, lists solely in-frame clones and lacks some. The sample shows some 150,000 clones, around 78% of them seen only once. The specimen sequenced was peripheral blood. The receptors were sampled from a man aged 80 or over with acute or convalescent COVID-19. Each CDR3 is given with its conserved first and last residue. A D gene is named only where the DNA matches it firmly. Not all rows give a size; the values are once, few, many and, for expanded clones, a class.

v_call	d_call	j_call	clone_size	cdr3_nt	cdr3_aa
TRBV2	NA	TRBJ1-1	NA	TGTGCCAGCAGCTCCTCCGCCCGGGAAACAGCTTTCTTT	CASSSSARETAFF
TRBV11-2	TRBD1	TRBJ2-7	many	TGTGCCAGCAGCATCGTCTACAGGGGGCGAGACTACGAGCAGTACTTC	CASSIVYRGRDYEQYF
TRBV5-1	TRBD2	TRBJ2-5	NA	TGCGCCAGCAGCTCGGGACTAGCAAACCAAGAGACCCAGTACTTC	CASSSGLANQETQYF
TRBV6-5	NA	TRBJ1-4	NA	TGTGCCAGCAGACCGGGTGCTAATGAAAAACTGTTTTTT	CASRPGANEKLFF
TRBV15	NA	TRBJ1-5	NA	TGTGCCACCAGCAGAGATGGTGGGGGGGGCCAGCCCCAGCATTTT	CATSRDGGGGQPQHF
TRBV7-2	TRBD1	TRBJ1-4	few	TGTGCCAGCAGCCCCACGACAGGGATCAGAGAAAAACTGTTTTTT	CASSPTTGIREKLFF
TRBV7-6	NA	TRBJ1-1	NA	TGTGCCAGCAGTTTGGGTGGTGCGGCAGCGAACACTGAAGCTTTCTTT	CASSLGGAAANTEAFF
TRBV4-1	TRBD1	TRBJ2-2	NA	TGCGCCAGCAGCCCAGAGGGGGCTGGCACCGGGGAGCTGTTTTTT	CASSPEGAGTGELFF
TRBV20-1	TRBD1	TRBJ2-7	once	TGCAGTGCTAGTGGGGGGACAGGGGACATCGAGCAGTACTTC	CSASGGTGDIEQYF
TRBV6-1	NA	TRBJ1-5	NA	TGTGCCAGCAGTGAACCCAGGACAGTCTATAGCAATCAGCCCCAGCATTTT	CASSEPRTVYSNQPQHF
TRBV7-2	TRBD2	TRBJ2-2	once	TGTGCCAGCAGCCGCTCCGGGGGGACCGGGGAGCTGTTTTTT	CASSRSGGTGELFF
TRBV5-1	TRBD2	TRBJ2-3	NA	TGCGCCAGCAGCGTAATAGCGGGGGGCGACGATACGCAGTATTTT	CASSVIAGGDDTQYF
TRBV9	TRBD2	TRBJ2-3	NA	TGTGCCAGCAGCGTATCTAGCGGGGGGCCAGATACGCAGTATTTT	CASSVSSGGPDTQYF
TRBV5-4	NA	TRBJ1-3	once	TGTGCCAGCAGCTTGCCAGGGGCCGACTCTGGAAACACCATATATTTT	CASSLPGADSGNTIYF
TRBV18	TRBD1	TRBJ2-7	NA	TGTGCCAGCTCATCCACGACAGGGGGTTCCTACGAGCAGTACTTC	CASSSTTGGSYEQYF
TRBV11-2	NA	TRBJ1-5	NA	TGTGCCAGCAGCTTAGATCTACAGGGTCATCAGCCCCAGCATTTT	CASSLDLQGHQPQHF
TRBV18	NA	TRBJ1-1	NA	TGTGCCAGCTCACCACCTGCAGGGCAACACACTGAAGCTTTCTTT	CASSPPAGQHTEAFF
TRBV6-2/TRBV6-3	TRBD1	TRBJ2-4	NA	TGTGCCAGCAGTTACGGCACGGGACAGGGGTTAGCCAAAAACATTCAGTACTTC	CASSYGTGQGLAKNIQYF
TRBV5-1	NA	TRBJ2-1	few	TGCGCCAGCAACCCCTCGGGAGTTGGAATAGGGGTAATGAAGCAGTTCTTC	CASNPSGVGIGVMKQFF
TRBV14	TRBD1	TRBJ2-1	once	TGTGCCAGCAGCCAGCGACGGACAGGGAACAATGAGCAGTTCTTC	CASSQRRTGNNEQFF
TRBV19	NA	TRBJ2-5	NA	TGTGCCAGTAGTCCGGGGGAAGAGACCCAGTACTTC	CASSPGEETQYF
TRBV3-1/TRBV3-2	NA	TRBJ2-4	NA	TGTGCCAGCAGCCAAGATAGAGACTCTCGGGGGAATATTCAGTACTTC	CASSQDRDSRGNIQYF
TRBV30	NA	TRBJ2-7	many	TGTGCCTGGAGCCAAGGACAGGGAGGGGTGCAGTACTTC	CAWSQGQGGVQYF
TRBV5-8	TRBD1	TRBJ2-7	NA	TGTGCCAGCAGGCACCCCGGGACAGCCTACGAGCAGTACTTC	CASRHPGTAYEQYF
TRBV27	NA	TRBJ1-3	few	TGTGCCAGCAGTTTGACAGTGGCTGGAAACACCATATATTTT	CASSLTVAGNTIYF
TRBV20-1	TRBD2	TRBJ2-3	NA	TGCAGTGCTAGTCTAGCGGCAGATACGCAGTATTTT	CSASLAADTQYF
TRBV5-1	NA	TRBJ1-1	once	TGCGCCAGCAGCTTGGGAACAGGGTCGGACACTGAAGCTTTCTTT	CASSLGTGSDTEAFF